This T cell receptor (beta chain) appears in the sequencing data of a study of T cell changes during pregnancy in multiple sclerosis. Sequencing was performed with immunoSEQ multiplex PCR; in TCRdb, only in-frame clones are kept and a portion is missing. This table holds over 50,000 clones, roughly 87% found once. Germline assignment: CDR1 GTSNPN and CDR2 SVGIG (reference sequence). With 3 bases clipped from V and 6 bases from J, the junction kept 9 bases outside the gene matches. The CDR3 totals 15 residues. The chain joins TRBV30 to TRBJ1-5; 9 nucleotides line up with TRBD1. The source of this sequence is a female donor with multiple sclerosis, enrolled in a pregnancy study. The sample in question was peripheral blood, obtained in the first trimester of pregnancy. CDR3 residues: CAWRPRTGESQPQHF. The CDR3 DNA reads as TGTGCCTGGAGACCTCGGACAGGGGAGAGTCAGCCCCAGCATTTT.